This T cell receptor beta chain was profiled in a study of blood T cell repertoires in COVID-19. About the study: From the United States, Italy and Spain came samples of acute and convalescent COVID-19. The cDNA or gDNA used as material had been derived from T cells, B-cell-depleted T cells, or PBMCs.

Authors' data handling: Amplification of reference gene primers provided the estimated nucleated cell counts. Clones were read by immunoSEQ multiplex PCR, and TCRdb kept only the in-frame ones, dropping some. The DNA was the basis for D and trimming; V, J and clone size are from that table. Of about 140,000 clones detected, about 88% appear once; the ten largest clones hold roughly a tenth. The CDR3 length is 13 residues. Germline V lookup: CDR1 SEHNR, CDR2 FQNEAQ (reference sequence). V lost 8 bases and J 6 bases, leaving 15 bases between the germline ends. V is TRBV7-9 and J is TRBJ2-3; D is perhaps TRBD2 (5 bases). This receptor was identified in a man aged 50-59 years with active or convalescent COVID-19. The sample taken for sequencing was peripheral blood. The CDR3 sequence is CASRNPSRDTQYF. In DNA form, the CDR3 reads TGTGCCAGCCGTAACCCTAGCAGGGATACGCAGTATTTT.